Below, 9 T cell receptor beta chains from the same sample are listed, as sequenced in a study of cytomegalovirus exposure and HLA in healthy donors. Sequencing was performed with immunoSEQ multiplex PCR; in TCRdb, only in-frame clones are kept and a portion is missing. The repertoire includes under 300,000 clones, around 85% of them detected once, and 1% to 1.5% sits in the top ten. The specimen sequenced was PBMCs. These receptors were taken from a woman under 40 in good health and CMV-seropositive.

This chain links TRBV27 with TRBJ2-7; TRBD2 might be the D (6 bases). Germline V gives CDR1 MNHEY, CDR2 SMNVEV (reference sequence). This CDR3 is 14 amino acids long. The V end was cut by 7 bases, the J end by 1 base, with 14 bases between. CDR3 amino acids: CASIGQGGSYEQYF. The CDR3 DNA is TGTGCCAGCATCGGGCAGGGAGGTTCCTACGAGCAGTACTTC.

The rearrangement joins TRBV29-1 to TRBJ2-1; 8 nucleotides align to TRBD2. The CDR3 has 14 amino acids. With 7 bases clipped from V and 4 bases from J, the junction kept 9 bases outside the gene matches. Germline CDR1 is SQVTM and CDR2 is ANQGSEA. DNA for the CDR3: TGCAGCGGACGCGGCTTAGCGGGGTACAATGAGCAGTTCTTC. Residues: CSGRGLAGYNEQFF.

This clone was seen just once. The chain is built from TRBV6-5 and TRBJ1-1, with a weak D call TRBD1 (5 bases). Germline CDR1 and CDR2: MNHEY and SVGAGI. The CDR3 has 14 amino acids. The V and J ends lost 5 bases and 4 bases respectively, with 14 bases between them. The CDR3 loop reads CASSPLRGGTEAFF. In DNA, the CDR3 is TGTGCCAGCAGTCCCCTTCGGGGGGGCACTGAAGCTTTCTTT.

This clone was seen once. This rearrangement joins TRBV29-1 to TRBJ2-1, with 10 nucleotides matching TRBD2. V dropped 2 bases and J dropped 2; count of bases not matched to a gene: 3. Germline lookup yields CDR1 SQVTM and CDR2 ANQGSEA. This CDR3 has 15 residues. CDR3 nucleotide sequence: TGCAGCGTTGAACTAGCGGGAGTCCCCTACAATGAGCAGTTCTTC. As protein: CSVELAGVPYNEQFF.

The V call is TRBV19, the J call TRBJ1-5; D unclear. The CDR3 consists of 14 residues. Germline V CDR1 and CDR2: LNHDA, SQIVND (reference sequence). Trimming took off 4 bases at V and 8 bases at J, with 15 bases between the two ends. In nucleotides, the CDR3 is TGTGCCAGTAGTAGTTATAGGGCGGGAGAGCCCCAGCATTTT. It specifies CASSSYRAGEPQHF.

The CDR3 reads CASAKQFTDTQYF. The CDR3 coding sequence is TGTGCCAGCGCCAAACAGTTCACAGATACGCAGTATTTT. The chain carries TRBV2 and TRBJ2-3; D gene uncertain. This CDR3 comprises 13 residues. Trimming removed 8 bases at V and 2 bases at J, with 11 bases between. Germline lookup yields CDR1 SNHLY and CDR2 FYNNEI.

The chain combines TRBV29-1 with TRBJ2-3; D possibly corresponds to TRBD2 (6 bases). Trimming left V 2 bases short and J 1 base short, with 16 bases between. Germline CDR1 is SQVTM and CDR2 is ANQGSEA. The CDR3 has 16 amino acids. DNA of the CDR3: TGCAGCGTTGAAAGTAGGCGGGGCAGCCGCACAGATACGCAGTATTTT. Its translation is CSVESRRGSRTDTQYF.

A single count supports this clone. The V and J genes are TRBV4-1 and TRBJ1-5; 7 positions agree with TRBD1. In germline, CDR1 is MGHRA, CDR2 YSYEKL. V dropped 0 bases and J dropped 6; count of bases not matched to a gene: 5. The CDR3 loop spans 15 amino acids. The DNA for the CDR3 is TGCGCCAGCAGCCAAGATCTGGCAGGGGGTCAGCCCCAGCATTTT. Residues: CASSQDLAGGQPQHF.

This chain joins TRBV5-1 and TRBJ2-5; the match to TRBD1 covers 9 bases. CDR3 length: 14 amino acids. V lost 5 bases to trimming and J lost 5 bases; unmatched junction nucleotides: 7. In germline, CDR1 is SGHRS, CDR2 YFSETQ. This CDR3 is CASSRGTGYETQYF. CDR3 coding DNA: TGCGCCAGCAGTCGCGGGACAGGGTATGAGACCCAGTACTTC. Filled out from reference TRBV5-1 and TRBJ2-5, the complete variable domain reads KAGVTQTPRYLIKTRGQQVTLSCSPISGHRSVSWYQQTPGQGLQFLFEYFSETQRNKGNFPGRFSGRQFSNSRSEMNVSTLELGDSALYLCASSRGTGYETQYFGPGTRLLVL.